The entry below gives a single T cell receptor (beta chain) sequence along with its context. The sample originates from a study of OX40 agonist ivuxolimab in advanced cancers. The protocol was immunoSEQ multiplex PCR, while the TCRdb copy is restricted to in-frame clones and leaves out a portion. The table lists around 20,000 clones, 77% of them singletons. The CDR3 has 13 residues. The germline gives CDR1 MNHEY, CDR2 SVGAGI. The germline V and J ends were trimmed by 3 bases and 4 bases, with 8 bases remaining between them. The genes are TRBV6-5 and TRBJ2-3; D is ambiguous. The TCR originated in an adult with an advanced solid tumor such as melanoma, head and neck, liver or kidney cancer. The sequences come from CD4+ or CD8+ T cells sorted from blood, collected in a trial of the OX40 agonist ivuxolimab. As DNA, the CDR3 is TGTGCCAGCAGTTATGTGGTCTCAGATACGCAGTATTTT. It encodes CASSYVVSDTQYF.